This T cell receptor beta chain derives from a study of OX40 agonist ivuxolimab in advanced cancers. The wider study: Patients' therapy was ivuxolimab, an antibody that acts as an agonist of OX40 (CD134). The dose-escalation cohort had hepatocellular carcinoma, melanoma, renal cell or head and neck cancer.

Between the trimmed V and J ends, which lost 7 bases and 6 bases, there was a span of 18 bases. CDR1 and CDR2 from the germline V gene are SGHTA and FQGNSA. CDR3 length: 14 amino acids. Assay: immunoSEQ multiplex PCR; the TCRdb copy retains only in-frame clones and omits some. The table shows just under 85,000 clones, with less than 85% occurring only once. The chain is built from TRBV7-2 and TRBJ1-2; tentative D call: TRBD1 (5 bases). The sample here was CD4+ or CD8+ T cells sorted from blood, taken in a trial of the OX40 agonist ivuxolimab. This TCR was recovered from an adult with an advanced solid tumor such as melanoma, head and neck, liver or kidney cancer. CDR3 sequence (DNA): TGTGCCAGCATCGATATGAGGGGCCACCATGGCTACACCTTC. This codes for CASIDMRGHHGYTF.